What follows are 23 T cell receptor beta chains derived from one specimen sequenced in a study of blood T cell repertoires in COVID-19. Libraries were prepared by immunoSEQ multiplex PCR; TCRdb keeps only in-frame clonotypes and omits some of them. The sample holds over 350,000 clones, approximately 91% seen once. Sample: PBMCs or T cells enriched from blood (not recorded which). All receptors derive from a middle-aged woman who had been exposed to COVID-19.

The CDR3 nucleotides are TGTGCCAGCAGCCAAGACCTAGCGGGAGGGGGTGAGCAGTTCTTC. Translated, it gives CASSQDLAGGGEQFF. V is TRBV14 and J is TRBJ2-1; 12 bases line up with TRBD2. The CDR3 is 15 amino acids. V shed 0 bases and J 9 bases; nucleotides not matched to a gene: 3. Germline-derived CDR1 and CDR2 are SGHDN and FVKESK.

The chain combines TRBV6-5 with TRBJ1-1, with D hard to call. The CDR3 runs to 14 residues. The V gene's germline CDR1 is MNHEY and CDR2 SVGAGI. The V gene lost 7 bases and the J gene lost 2 bases, with 14 bases spanning the gap. CDR3: CASTAGTRNTEAFF. The CDR3 bases are TGTGCCAGCACCGCAGGTACCAGAAACACTGAAGCTTTCTTT.

The chain is built from TRBV6-5 and TRBJ1-1, with a tentative D call TRBD1 (5 bases). The V end was cut by 2 bases, the J end by 0 bases, with 13 bases between. The CDR3 has 16 residues. Germline CDR1 MNHEY, CDR2 SVGAGI. The CDR3 DNA reads TGTGCCAGCAGTTACCCGGGGGGAGGGATGAACACTGAAGCTTTCTTT. Translating it yields CASSYPGGGMNTEAFF.

As to this clone: Other nucleotide sequences in the sample specify the same CDR3. The rearrangement links TRBV4-3 to TRBJ1-1, with D uncertain. The CDR3 has 13 amino acids. V dropped 3 bases and J dropped 3 bases, with 8 bases sitting between them. Germline V gives CDR1 LGHNA, CDR2 YSLEER. CDR3 protein: CASSQSGDTEAFF. The CDR3 DNA reads TGCGCCAGCAGCCAGTCCGGGGACACTGAAGCTTTCTTT.

The genes are TRBV19 and TRBJ2-7, with 10 bases identical to TRBD2. Germline CDR1 and CDR2: LNHDA and SQIVND (reference sequence). CDR3 length: 18 residues. V was pared by 1 base and J by 8 bases, with 17 bases of the junction left unmatched. DNA for the CDR3: TGTGCCAGTAGTATAGCTCTAGCGGGAGCTGAGATTTCTACGAAGCAGTACTTC. Protein sequence: CASSIALAGAEISTKQYF.

This chain connects TRBV3-1 (or the pseudogene TRBV3-2) to TRBJ2-5; 12 nucleotides align to TRBD1. Germline lookup yields CDR1 LGHDT and CDR2 YNNKEL (reference sequence). Losses at the gene ends were 4 bases for V and 5 bases for J; bases not matched to a gene: 8. CDR3 length: 16 residues. Written as DNA, the CDR3 is TGTGCCAGCAGCCCGCCCGGGACAGGGGGCCTGGAGACCCAGTACTTC. It is translated as CASSPPGTGGLETQYF.

V gene TRBV30 combines with J gene TRBJ1-1; TRBD1 matches 7 bases. The CDR3 runs to 14 residues. V shed 4 bases, J shed 11 bases, and the junction held 16 bases outside the gene matches. Looked up from germline, CDR1 is GTSNPN and CDR2 is SVGIG (reference sequence). DNA for the CDR3: TGTGCCTGGAAGTACCGGGACAGCCGTAGCTGGGCTTTCTTT. Its protein is CAWKYRDSRSWAFF.

J is TRBJ2-2 and V is TRBV19; 9 nucleotides match TRBD1. The V gene end was trimmed by 7 bases and the J gene end by 1 base; junction bases not matched to a gene: 10. Germline CDR1 reads LNHDA; CDR2 reads SQIVND (reference sequence). The length of the CDR3 is 17 residues. CDR3 DNA: TGTGCCAGTACCCTATACAGGGGGCAAAGGAACACCGGGGAGCTGTTTTTT. It encodes CASTLYRGQRNTGELFF.

The rearrangement joins TRBV12-5 to TRBJ1-1; possibly TRBD1 for D (6 bases). Germline CDR1 and CDR2: LGHNT and FRNRAP. The V end was cut by 1 base, the J end by 7 bases, with 7 bases between. The CDR3 runs to 12 residues. The CDR3 nucleotides read TGTGCTAGTGGTTTGGCCAGGGGTGAAGCTTTCTTT. It yields the protein CASGLARGEAFF.

The chain uses TRBV2 and TRBJ1-2, with a weak D call TRBD1 (5 bases). The CDR3 length is 13 residues. Germline V gives CDR1 SNHLY, CDR2 FYNNEI. Trimming took 7 bases from V and 4 from J, leaving 13 bases between them. The CDR3 reads CASIGGSFYGYTF. The CDR3 DNA reads as TGTGCCAGCATCGGGGGGAGCTTCTATGGCTACACCTTC. The whole variable domain, filled in from reference TRBV2 and TRBJ1-2, reads EPEVTQTPSHQVTQMGQEVILRCVPISNHLYFYWYRQILGQKVEFLVSFYNNEISEKSEIFDDQFSVERPDGSNFTLKIRSTKLEDSAMYFCASIGGSFYGYTFGSGTRLTVV.

This chain joins TRBV19 and TRBJ1-3; 11 bases align to TRBD1. From germline, CDR1 is LNHDA and CDR2 SQIVND (reference sequence). The CDR3 spans 14 residues. V lost 9 bases, J lost 1 base, and 2 bases stayed unmatched. The DNA of the CDR3 is TGTGCCAGCCGGGACAGGGGGTCTGGAAACACCATATATTTT. This gives the protein CASRDRGSGNTIYF.

V gene TRBV9 combines with J gene TRBJ1-6; maybe TRBD1 (5 bases). There are 15 residues in the CDR3. CDR1 SGDLS and CDR2 YYNGEE come from the germline V gene. V gave up 0 bases and J gave up 5 bases, with 9 bases separating them. The DNA for the CDR3 is TGTGCCAGCAGCGTAGTGGTAGGGGATAATTCACCCCTCCACTTT. Protein sequence: CASSVVVGDNSPLHF.

The chain employs TRBV5-6 and TRBJ2-7; 7 bases are a match to TRBD1. CDR3 length: 13 residues. The germline V gene encodes CDR1 SGHDT and CDR2 YYEEEE. V shed 4 bases, J shed 7 bases, and the junction held 8 bases outside the gene matches. The DNA for the CDR3 is TGTGCCAGCAGCCCACAGGGGTTGCAAGAGCAGTACTTC. This gives the protein CASSPQGLQEQYF. Based on the CDR3 plus reference TRBV5-6 and TRBJ2-7, the full variable domain is DAGVTQSPTHLIKTRGQQVTLRCSPKSGHDTVSWYQQALGQGPQFIFQYYEEEERQRGNFPDRFSGHQFPNYSSELNVNALLLGDSALYLCASSPQGLQEQYFGPGTRLTVT.

With respect to this clone: Its ends do not fully match the called genes, so a read error is possible. The chain has TRBV11-3 and TRBJ2-3; D not certain. Per the germline V gene, CDR1 is SGHNT and CDR2 is YENEEA. The CDR3 length is 13 residues. As DNA, the CDR3 is TGTGCCAGCAGCTTAGATGCGTCAACTCCGCCTCATTTT. This codes for CASSLDASTPPHF.

This clone was seen only once. V usage is TRBV12-5 and J usage is TRBJ2-2, with TRBD1 matching over 10 bases. The CDR3 covers 16 residues. J lost 6 bases, V lost 1 base, and 5 bases had no gene match. Germline-derived CDR1 and CDR2 are LGHNT and FRNRAP. DNA for the CDR3: TGTGCTAGTGGTTTGGAAAGACAGGGGGCCCCCGGGGAGCTGTTTTTT. Translated: CASGLERQGAPGELFF.

This clone turned up a few times. The chain links TRBV14 to TRBJ1-4; 8 nucleotides match TRBD1. The V gene end was trimmed by 3 bases and the J gene end by 8 bases; junction bases not matched to a gene: 5. The germline V gene encodes CDR1 SGHDN and CDR2 FVKESK. There are 14 residues in the CDR3. CDR3 sequence: CASSHQGAEEKLFF. CDR3 nucleotides: TGTGCCAGCAGCCATCAGGGGGCGGAGGAAAAACTGTTTTTT.

As concerns this clone: The same CDR3 can be traced to other DNA sequences in this sample. This chain joins TRBV7-3 and TRBJ2-5; D may be TRBD2 (6 bases). The germline V gene has CDR1 SGHTA and CDR2 FQGTGA. V lost 3 bases and J 1 base, leaving 6 bases between the germline ends. The CDR3 has 13 amino acids. The CDR3 DNA sequence: TGTGCCAGCAGCTTGCGGGGCCAAGAGACCCAGTACTTC. It yields the protein CASSLRGQETQYF.

The CDR3 nucleotides read TGTGCTAGCGAGGGGGGGATTTCCAGTGAAGCTTTCTTT. Its protein product is CASEGGISSEAFF. The rearrangement links TRBV12-5 to TRBJ1-1, with a possible D match to TRBD1 (6 bases). The CDR3 length is 13 residues. Germline V gives CDR1 LGHNT, CDR2 FRNRAP. V was pared by 9 bases and J by 7 bases, with 18 bases between.

The genes are TRBV25-1 and TRBJ1-2; D is undetermined. Trimming shortened V by 0 bases and J by 2 bases, and 10 bases separated the two germline ends. The CDR3 contains 15 residues. Per germline, CDR1 MGHDK and CDR2 SYGVNS. The CDR3 reads CASSEYGRENYGYTF. CDR3 sequence (DNA): TGTGCCAGCAGTGAATATGGCCGGGAGAACTATGGCTACACCTTC.

The chain couples TRBV7-2 to TRBJ1-1; tentative D call: TRBD1 (5 bases). The CDR3 length is 16 residues. V was trimmed by 2 bases and J by 0 bases, leaving 13 bases between them. Germline loops: CDR1 SGHTA, CDR2 FQGNSA. This CDR3 is CASSLSWGGMNTEAFF. Here the CDR3 DNA reads TGTGCCAGCAGCTTATCGTGGGGCGGGATGAACACTGAAGCTTTCTTT.

The chain is built from TRBV14 and TRBJ1-5, with D hard to call. V was pared by 3 bases and J by 3 bases, with 3 bases between. The CDR3 contains 12 residues. CDR1 and CDR2 from the germline V gene are SGHDN and FVKESK. CDR3 bases: TGTGCCAGCAGCCATCTCAATCAGCCCCAGCATTTT. Amino acids: CASSHLNQPQHF.

This clone was counted once. This sequence joins TRBV6-6 and TRBJ1-2; 8 bases map to TRBD1. V was pared by 5 bases and J by 7 bases, with 6 bases of the junction left unmatched. The CDR3 runs to 13 residues. Germline V gene lookup returns CDR1 MNHNY and CDR2 SVGAGI (reference sequence). For the CDR3, the DNA is TGTGCCAGCAGTCCCAGGGGGCAGGGTGGCTACACCTTC. It yields the protein CASSPRGQGGYTF.

Points on this clone: Other DNA sequences in the same sample also yield this CDR3. V and J are TRBV18 and TRBJ1-1; weak D call: TRBD1 (5 bases). Trimming pared 3 bases from V and 0 bases from J, leaving 5 bases between. This CDR3 contains 13 residues. Germline loops: CDR1 KGHSH, CDR2 LQKENI. DNA of the CDR3: TGTGCCAGCTCACCGACAGTGAACACTGAAGCTTTCTTT. Residues: CASSPTVNTEAFF.